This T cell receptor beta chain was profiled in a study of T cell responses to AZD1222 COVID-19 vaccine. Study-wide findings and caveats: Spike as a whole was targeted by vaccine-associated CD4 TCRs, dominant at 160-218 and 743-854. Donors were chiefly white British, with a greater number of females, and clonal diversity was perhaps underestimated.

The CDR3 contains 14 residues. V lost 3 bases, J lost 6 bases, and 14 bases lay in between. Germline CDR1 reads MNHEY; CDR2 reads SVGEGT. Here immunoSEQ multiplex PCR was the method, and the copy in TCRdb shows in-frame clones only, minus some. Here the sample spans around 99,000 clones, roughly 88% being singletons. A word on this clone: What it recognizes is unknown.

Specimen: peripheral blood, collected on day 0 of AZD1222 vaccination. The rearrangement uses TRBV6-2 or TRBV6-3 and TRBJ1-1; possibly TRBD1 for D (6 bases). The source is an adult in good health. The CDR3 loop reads CASSYGTFGAEAFF. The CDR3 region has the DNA TGTGCCAGCAGTTATGGGACATTCGGCGCTGAAGCTTTCTTT.